These 8 T cell receptor beta chains share one sample of origin, sequenced in a study of cytomegalovirus exposure and HLA in healthy donors. Both 60 Vbeta primers and 13 Jbeta primers went into the PCR. TCRdb keeps only in-frame clones here, not all; method: immunoSEQ multiplex PCR. This sample has more than 150,000 clones, with 70% to 90% found just once. Sequencing used PBMCs. These receptor sequences come from a woman in her late teens or twenties in good health and CMV-seropositive.

This chain joins TRBV30 and TRBJ2-3; the D gene is possibly TRBD2 (6 bases). V was shortened by 1 base and J by 4 bases, with 6 bases between the two germline ends. Germline V gene data show CDR1 as GTSNPN and CDR2 as SVGIG (reference sequence). The length of the CDR3 is 12 residues. The CDR3 protein is CAWSGGADTQYF. CDR3 nucleotides: TGTGCCTGGAGTGGGGGGGCAGATACGCAGTATTTT.

This chain links TRBV7-9 with TRBJ1-4; TRBD1 matches at 7 bases. This CDR3 contains 14 residues. Trimming cost V 6 bases and J 11 bases; bases outside gene matches: 12. Germline CDR1 and CDR2: SEHNR and FQNEAQ (reference sequence). This CDR3 reads CASSSDRAAWKLFF. The CDR3 DNA reads as TGTGCCAGCAGTTCCGACAGGGCCGCTTGGAAACTGTTTTTT. The variable domain in full, completed from reference TRBV7-9 and TRBJ1-4, reads DTGVSQNPRHKITKRGQNVTFRCDPISEHNRLYWYRQTLGQGPEFLTYFQNEAQLEKSRLLSDRFSAERPKGSFSTLEIQRTEQGDSAMYLCASSSDRAAWKLFFGSGTQLSVL.

J is TRBJ1-2 and V is TRBV19; 10 nucleotides match TRBD1. This CDR3 spans 13 amino acids. With 5 bases clipped from V and 4 bases from J, the junction kept 1 base outside the gene matches. Germline-derived CDR1 and CDR2 are LNHDA and SQIVND (reference sequence). DNA for the CDR3: TGTGCCAGTAGTCGGGACAGGGGCTATGGCTACACCTTC. Its translation is CASSRDRGYGYTF.

V and J are TRBV2 and TRBJ2-3; 9 bases match TRBD1. The CDR3 is 15 amino acids. Germline loops: CDR1 SNHLY, CDR2 FYNNEI. V lost 6 bases to trimming and J lost 4 bases; unmatched junction nucleotides: 8. CDR3 sequence (DNA): TGTGCCAGCAGGCCCGGGACAGGGATAGCAGATACGCAGTATTTT. Its translation: CASRPGTGIADTQYF.

The rearrangement links TRBV11-3 to TRBJ2-5; TRBD2 agrees at 15 bases. Germline V CDR1 and CDR2: SGHNT, YENEEA. The CDR3 is 17 residues long. Trimming at V came to 5 bases and at J to 5 bases, leaving 9 bases not matched to a gene. The CDR3 bases are TGTGCCAGCAGCCCTCGGACTAGCGGGGGGGCGGGGGAGACCCAGTACTTC. Translation gives CASSPRTSGGAGETQYF.

The chain links TRBV19 to TRBJ2-5; D is undetermined. V lost 5 bases, J lost 9 bases, and 16 bases lay in between. The CDR3 loop spans 13 amino acids. In germline, CDR1 is LNHDA, CDR2 SQIVND (reference sequence). The DNA for the CDR3 is TGTGCCAGTAGTTTCTTGCACCCTGAGTCCCAGTACTTC. It specifies CASSFLHPESQYF.

The J gene is TRBJ1-2, the V gene TRBV28; TRBD1 matches 7 bases. With 4 bases clipped from V and 7 bases from J, the junction kept 12 bases outside the gene matches. Germline CDR1 and CDR2: MDHEN and SYDVKM. This CDR3 has 15 residues. The CDR3 protein is CASSSPQQGRSGYTF. As DNA, the CDR3 is TGTGCCAGCAGTTCCCCCCAACAGGGGCGGAGTGGCTACACCTTC.

V usage is TRBV11-2 and J usage is TRBJ2-7, with D tentatively TRBD2 (6 bases). This CDR3 contains 14 residues. CDR1 and CDR2 from the germline V gene are SGHAT and FQNNGV. V lost 5 bases, J lost 1 base, and 12 bases lay in between. CDR3 protein: CASSTRGRSYEQYV. The CDR3 region has the DNA TGTGCCAGCAGCACTCGGGGGAGGTCCTACGAGCAGTACGTC.